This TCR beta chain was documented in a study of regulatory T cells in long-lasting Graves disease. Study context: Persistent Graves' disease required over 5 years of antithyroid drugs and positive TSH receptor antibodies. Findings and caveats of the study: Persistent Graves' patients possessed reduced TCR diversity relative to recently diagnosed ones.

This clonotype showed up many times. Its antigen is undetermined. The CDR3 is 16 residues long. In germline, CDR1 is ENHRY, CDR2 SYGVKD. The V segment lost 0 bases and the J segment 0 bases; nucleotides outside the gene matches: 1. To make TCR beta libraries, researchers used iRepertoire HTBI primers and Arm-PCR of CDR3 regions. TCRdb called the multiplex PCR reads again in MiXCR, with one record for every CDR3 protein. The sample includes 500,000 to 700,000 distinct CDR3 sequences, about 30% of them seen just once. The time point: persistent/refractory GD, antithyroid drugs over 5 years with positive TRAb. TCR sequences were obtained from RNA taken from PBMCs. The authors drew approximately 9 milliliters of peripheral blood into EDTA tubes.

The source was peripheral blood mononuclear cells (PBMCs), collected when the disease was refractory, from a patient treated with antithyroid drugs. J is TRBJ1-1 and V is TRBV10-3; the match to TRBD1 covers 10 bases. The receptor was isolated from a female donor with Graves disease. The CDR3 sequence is CAISESTGGLNTEAFF. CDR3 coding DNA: TGTGCCATCAGTGAGTCGACAGGGGGCTTGAACACTGAAGCTTTCTTT.